This T cell receptor beta chain originates from a study of T-cell memory formation after mild COVID-19. Study-level points and caveats: Cross-reactive memory apparently joined, as some responding clones appeared in pre-infection memory.

This clonotype came up many times. Antigen specificity is unknown. TCRdb redid the calling of the 5' RACE reads with MiXCR, one entry per CDR3 protein. This sample carries about 340,000 distinct CDR3 sequences, around a sixth of them seen once, and the ten largest clones take about 22%. Trimming cost V 5 bases and J 3 bases; bases outside gene matches: 3. Germline lookup yields CDR1 SGHRS and CDR2 YFSETQ. This CDR3 comprises 13 residues. The receptor was derived from a man younger than 35 who had mild COVID-19 (a few samples of this study predate the infection). Cell type and time point are not known. The chain combines TRBV5-1 with TRBJ2-3; 7 nucleotides agree with TRBD1. Sequenced: PBMCs or a T cell subset sorted from them (not recorded which). CDR3 coding DNA: TGCGCCAGCAGGAGGGGACAGACAGATACGCAGTATTTT. Translated, it gives CASRRGQTDTQYF.